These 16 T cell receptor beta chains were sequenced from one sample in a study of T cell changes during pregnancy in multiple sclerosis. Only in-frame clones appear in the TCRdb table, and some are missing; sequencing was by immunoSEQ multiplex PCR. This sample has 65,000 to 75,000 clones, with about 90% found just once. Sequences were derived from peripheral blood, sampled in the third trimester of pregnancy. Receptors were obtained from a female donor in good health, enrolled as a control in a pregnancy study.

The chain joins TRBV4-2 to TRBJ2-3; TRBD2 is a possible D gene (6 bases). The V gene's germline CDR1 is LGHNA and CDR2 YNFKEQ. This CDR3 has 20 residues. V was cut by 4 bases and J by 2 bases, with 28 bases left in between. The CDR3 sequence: CASSLRFRPTRWADTDTQYF. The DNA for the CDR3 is TGTGCCAGCAGCCTCAGATTTAGGCCGACTAGATGGGCCGACACAGATACGCAGTATTTT.

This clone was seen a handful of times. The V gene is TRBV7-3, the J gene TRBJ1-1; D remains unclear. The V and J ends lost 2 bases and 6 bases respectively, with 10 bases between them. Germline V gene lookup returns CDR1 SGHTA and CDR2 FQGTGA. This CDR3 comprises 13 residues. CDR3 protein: CASSLDSWAEAFF. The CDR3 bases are TGTGCCAGCAGCTTAGACTCCTGGGCTGAAGCTTTCTTT. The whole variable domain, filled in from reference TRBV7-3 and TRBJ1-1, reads GAGVSQTPSNKVTEKGKYVELRCDPISGHTALYWYRQSLGQGPEFLIYFQGTGAADDSGLPNDRFFAVRPEGSVSTLKIQRTERGDSAVYLCASSLDSWAEAFFGQGTRLTVV.

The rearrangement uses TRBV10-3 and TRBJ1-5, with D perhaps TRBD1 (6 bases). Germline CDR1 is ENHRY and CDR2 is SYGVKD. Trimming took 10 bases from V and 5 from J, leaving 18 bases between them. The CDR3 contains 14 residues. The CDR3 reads CATADSAQYQPQHF. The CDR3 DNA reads TGTGCCACTGCGGACAGCGCGCAGTATCAGCCCCAGCATTTT.

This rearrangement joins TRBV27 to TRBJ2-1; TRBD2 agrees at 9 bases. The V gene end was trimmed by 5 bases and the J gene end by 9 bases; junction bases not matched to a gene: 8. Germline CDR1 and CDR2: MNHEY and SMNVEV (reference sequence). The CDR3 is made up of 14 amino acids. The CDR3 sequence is CASSPSGGPGEQFF. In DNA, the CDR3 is TGTGCCAGCAGTCCCAGCGGGGGGCCGGGTGAGCAGTTCTTC.

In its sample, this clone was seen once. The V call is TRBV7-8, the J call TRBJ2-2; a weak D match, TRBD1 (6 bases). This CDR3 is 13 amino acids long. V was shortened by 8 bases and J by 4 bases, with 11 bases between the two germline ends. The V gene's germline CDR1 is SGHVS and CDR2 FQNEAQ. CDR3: CASPGVSTGELFF. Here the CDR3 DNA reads TGTGCCAGCCCAGGGGTGAGCACCGGGGAGCTGTTTTTT.

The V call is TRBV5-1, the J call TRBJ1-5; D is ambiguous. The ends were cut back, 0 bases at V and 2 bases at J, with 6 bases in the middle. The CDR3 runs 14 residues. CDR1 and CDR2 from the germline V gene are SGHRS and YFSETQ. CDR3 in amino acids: CASSLDGGNQPQHF. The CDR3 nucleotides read TGCGCCAGCAGCTTGGACGGGGGCAATCAGCCCCAGCATTTT.

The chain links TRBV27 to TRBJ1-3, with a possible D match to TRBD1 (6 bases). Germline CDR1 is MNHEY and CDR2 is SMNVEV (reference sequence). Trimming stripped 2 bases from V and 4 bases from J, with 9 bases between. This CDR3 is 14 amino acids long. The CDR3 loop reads CASSLGGAGNTIYF. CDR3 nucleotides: TGTGCCAGCAGTTTAGGGGGCGCCGGAAACACCATATATTTT.

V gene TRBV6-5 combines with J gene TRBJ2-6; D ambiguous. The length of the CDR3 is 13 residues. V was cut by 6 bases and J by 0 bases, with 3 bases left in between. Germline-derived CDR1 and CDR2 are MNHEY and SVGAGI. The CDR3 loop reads CASSVSGANVLTF. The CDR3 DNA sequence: TGTGCCAGCAGCGTCTCTGGGGCCAACGTCCTGACTTTC.

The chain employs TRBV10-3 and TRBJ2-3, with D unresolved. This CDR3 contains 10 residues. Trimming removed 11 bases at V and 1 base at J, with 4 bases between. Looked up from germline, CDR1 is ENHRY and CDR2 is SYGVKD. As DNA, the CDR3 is TGTGCCTCAGGCACAGATACGCAGTATTTT. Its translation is CASGTDTQYF.

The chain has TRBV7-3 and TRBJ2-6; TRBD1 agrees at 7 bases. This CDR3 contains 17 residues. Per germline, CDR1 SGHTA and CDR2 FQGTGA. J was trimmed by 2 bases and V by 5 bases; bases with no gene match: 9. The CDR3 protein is CASSTTIQGPGANVLTF. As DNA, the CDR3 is TGTGCCAGCAGCACAACAATACAGGGGCCTGGGGCCAACGTCCTGACTTTC.

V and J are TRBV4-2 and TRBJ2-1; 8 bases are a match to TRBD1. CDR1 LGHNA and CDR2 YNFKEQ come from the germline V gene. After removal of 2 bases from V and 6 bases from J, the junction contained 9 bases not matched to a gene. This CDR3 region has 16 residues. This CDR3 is CASSQPGQGSFNEQFF. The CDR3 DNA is TGTGCCAGCAGCCAACCCGGACAGGGATCTTTCAATGAGCAGTTCTTC.

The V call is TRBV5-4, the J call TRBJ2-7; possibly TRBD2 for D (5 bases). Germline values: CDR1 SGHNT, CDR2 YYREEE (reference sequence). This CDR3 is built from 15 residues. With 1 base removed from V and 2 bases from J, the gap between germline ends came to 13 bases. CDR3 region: CASSLPRRAAYEQYF. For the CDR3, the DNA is TGTGCCAGCAGCTTGCCCCGGCGGGCTGCCTACGAGCAGTACTTC.

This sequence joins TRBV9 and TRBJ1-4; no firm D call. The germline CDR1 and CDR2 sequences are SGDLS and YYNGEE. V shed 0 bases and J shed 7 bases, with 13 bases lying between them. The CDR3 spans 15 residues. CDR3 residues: CASSVVPSSFEKLFF. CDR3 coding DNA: TGTGCCAGCAGCGTAGTTCCTTCTTCGTTTGAAAAACTGTTTTTT.

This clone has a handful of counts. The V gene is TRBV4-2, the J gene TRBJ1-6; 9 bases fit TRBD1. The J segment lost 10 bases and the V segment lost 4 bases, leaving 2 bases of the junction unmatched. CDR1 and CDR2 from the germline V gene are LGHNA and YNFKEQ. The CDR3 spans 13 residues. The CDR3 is CASSPDRGSPLHF. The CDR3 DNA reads TGTGCCAGCAGCCCGGACAGGGGATCACCCCTCCACTTT.

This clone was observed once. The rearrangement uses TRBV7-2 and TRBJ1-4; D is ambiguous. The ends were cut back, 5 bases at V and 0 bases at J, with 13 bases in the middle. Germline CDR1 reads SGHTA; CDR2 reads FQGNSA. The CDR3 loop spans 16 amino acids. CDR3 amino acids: CASSPQAGTTNEKLFF. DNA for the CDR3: TGTGCCAGCAGCCCCCAGGCCGGGACAACTAATGAAAAACTGTTTTTT.

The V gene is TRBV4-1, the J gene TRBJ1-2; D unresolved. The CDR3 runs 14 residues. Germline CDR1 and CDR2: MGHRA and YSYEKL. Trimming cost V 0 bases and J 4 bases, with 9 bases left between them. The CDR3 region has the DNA TGCGCCAGCAGCCAAGACCGGAGTAGCTATGGCTACACCTTC. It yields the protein CASSQDRSSYGYTF.